These T cell receptor beta chains were read from a single sample in a study of early T cells in non-severe SARS-CoV-2 infection. TCRdb re-called the 5' RACE reads through MiXCR, storing one row per CDR3 protein. The table lists around 110,000 distinct CDR3 sequences, approximately 10% of them singletons, with more than 6.5% in the top ten. The specimen sequenced was whole blood. The receptors were sampled from an adult who was a healthcare worker with PCR-confirmed SARS-CoV-2 infection or an uninfected control (not recorded which). The CDR3 runs from the conserved cysteine through the conserved F or W. The D gene is left open where the match is weak. The size field is filled for only some rows; it gives once, few, many or a size class.

TRBV12-3/TRBV12-4	-	many	TRBJ2-7	TGTGCCAGCACTCGGGAGCTAGAGGAGCAGTACTTC	CASTRELEEQYF
TRBV29-1	-	-	TRBJ1-2	TGCAGCGGGGGACTGAGGGGTGAAGGCTACACCTTC	CSGGLRGEGYTF
TRBV7-2	-	few	TRBJ2-3	TGTGCCAGCAGCTTAGGGGTCTACACAGATACGCAGTATTTT	CASSLGVYTDTQYF
TRBV19	TRBD2	few	TRBJ2-5	TGTGCCAGTAGTTCTGGCGGGAGCTTTCAAGAGACCCAGTACTTC	CASSSGGSFQETQYF
TRBV9	TRBD2	few	TRBJ2-3	TGTGCCAGCAGCTCCCGAGCGGGATCCACAGATACGCAGTATTTT	CASSSRAGSTDTQYF
TRBV5-1	-	few	TRBJ2-7	TGCGCCAGCTTGGGGGACTCCTACGAGCAGTACTTC	CASLGDSYEQYF
TRBV4-1	-	few	TRBJ1-1	TGCGCCAGCAGCCCGCCGGACAGCATGAACACTGAAGCTTTCTTT	CASSPPDSMNTEAFF
TRBV4-1	TRBD1	-	TRBJ2-7	TGCGCCAGCAGCCAACCCGGGACAGGGAGATACGAGCAGTACTTC	CASSQPGTGRYEQYF
TRBV30	TRBD1	few	TRBJ1-1	TGTGCCTGGGGGACAGGGAGAACTGAAGCTTTCTTT	CAWGTGRTEAFF
TRBV20-1	TRBD2	few	TRBJ2-7	TGCAGTGCTCCATTACGGGAGGTCGAGCAGTACTTC	CSAPLREVEQYF
TRBV11-2	-	many	TRBJ2-7	TGTGCCAGCAGCTTAGACCCGGGACCATACTACGAGCAGTACTTC	CASSLDPGPYYEQYF
TRBV12-3/TRBV12-4	-	many	TRBJ2-3	TGTGCCAGCAAGTCTAGCACAGATACGCAGTATTTT	CASKSSTDTQYF
TRBV12-3/TRBV12-4	-	many	TRBJ2-7	TGTGCCAGCAGTTTCAGGGTGGGGCAGGGCAACGAGCAGTACTTC	CASSFRVGQGNEQYF
TRBV29-1	TRBD1	many	TRBJ2-2	TGCAGCGTTGAAGAATGGGGACAGGGGACGAACACCGGGGAGCTGTTTTTT	CSVEEWGQGTNTGELFF